These T cell receptor beta chains were read from a single sample in a study of T cell repertoires in cytomegalovirus infection. TCRdb itself ran the reads through MiXCR, one entry per CDR3 protein. The data show about 600,000 distinct CDR3 sequences, 24% seen once. The sample comprised CD8+ T cells from PBMCs. The receptor source for this set is a human donor in good health (CMV status not recorded). Some clones in this sample may be carry-over from other donors' samples. CDR3s leave out the opening cysteine and the closing phenylalanine or tryptophan.

TRBV7-3,TRBJ1-2,ASTRQAARGYT
TRBV10-3,TRBJ2-6,ATTSGGSGANVLT
TRBV4-1,TRBJ2-1,ASSQASGTGYEQF
TRBV23-1,TRBJ2-3,ASSQSEGLPFTDTQY
TRBV28,TRBJ1-3,ASRTLVSSGNTIY
TRBV7-6,TRBJ1-6,ASSLDLSSPLH
TRBV19,TRBJ1-1,ASGIQGEYIEAF
TRBV19,TRBJ2-3,AANRGRSTDTQY
TRBV14,TRBJ2-5,ASSQDRGGMAETQY
TRBV28,TRBJ1-4,ASSSHRRNEKLF
TRBV20-1,TRBJ1-2,SARDPGPSRYGYT
TRBV6-2/TRBV6-3,TRBJ2-2,ASSWLALGESTGELF
TRBV7-9,TRBJ1-1,ASSRMGTEAF
TRBV7-2,TRBJ2-3,ASSSGVGQDTQY
TRBV6-5,TRBJ1-1,ASSYSEGWTEAF
TRBV29-1,TRBJ2-3,SGGDINTDTQY
TRBV7-9,TRBJ1-5,ASSHEPNQPQH
TRBV7-6,TRBJ2-2,ASTDRGRGGELF
TRBV4-1,TRBJ2-1,ASSQEPGQGAWNEQF
TRBV28,TRBJ2-1,ASSLRWDRDNEQF
TRBV7-3,TRBJ2-2,ASSPQGLASFTGELF
TRBV28,TRBJ1-6,ASSLIRGNSPLH
TRBV4-1,TRBJ1-5,ASSPGQHNQPQH
TRBV6-4,TRBJ2-3,ASSDSSSSWGTDTQY
TRBV28,TRBJ1-1,ASTERRGLNTEAF
TRBV7-2,TRBJ2-3,ASTILGSRGLTDTQY
TRBV12-3/TRBV12-4,TRBJ1-1,ASSLAGGLNTEAF
TRBV6-2/TRBV6-3,TRBJ1-2,ASSYLRVDGYT
TRBV28,TRBJ2-2,ASSFRQTLNTGELF
TRBV10-2,TRBJ2-1,ASAPAGSYNEQF
TRBV7-9,TRBJ1-1,ASSRGFTEAF
TRBV12-3/TRBV12-4,TRBJ2-7,ASSFGQDYNEQY
TRBV6-5,TRBJ2-1,ASSYSGTANEQF
TRBV6-6,TRBJ1-5,ACSYLVNRGHPSNQPQH
TRBV7-9,TRBJ1-5,ASSLQQGFGGSGNQPQH
TRBV29-1,TRBJ1-6,SVTTGTGNSPLH
TRBV28,TRBJ1-1,ASSPIWGTEAF
TRBV13,TRBJ1-6,ASSQDRTNSPLH
TRBV28,TRBJ2-6,ASSFPRDWSGANVLT
TRBV12-3/TRBV12-4,TRBJ2-2,ASSPTGGDGELF
TRBV6-5,TRBJ2-7,ASSYLGGYEQY
TRBV4-3,TRBJ2-1,ASSQDRGLTNEQF
TRBV28,TRBJ2-3,ASSLPGTGVVSTDTQY
TRBV7-2,TRBJ2-5,ASSHPGEETQY
TRBV20-1,TRBJ1-1,SARVPDRMNTEAF
TRBV20-1,TRBJ2-1,SARRNNEQF
TRBV6-2/TRBV6-3,TRBJ1-1,ASSYGGEAF
TRBV4-3,TRBJ2-5,ASSSVGLAGGPGETQY
TRBV3-1,TRBJ1-1,ASSHKGRNTEAF
TRBV7-2,TRBJ2-1,ASSNRREQF
TRBV20-1,TRBJ1-1,SARDGMMMEAF